This TCR beta chain was recorded in a study of cytomegalovirus exposure and HLA in healthy donors. V lost 2 bases to trimming and J lost 5 bases; unmatched junction nucleotides: 4. CDR3 length: 13 amino acids. In germline, CDR1 is SQVTM, CDR2 ANQGSEA. The PCR was carried out with 60 Vbeta primers and 13 Jbeta primers. Assay: immunoSEQ multiplex PCR; the TCRdb copy retains only in-frame clones and omits some. This table has 150,000 to 250,000 clones, 79% appearing once. The chain has TRBV29-1 and TRBJ2-5; TRBD2 agrees at 8 bases. The specimen sequenced was PBMCs. The source is a woman in her 30s in good health and CMV-seropositive. Written as DNA, the CDR3 is TGCAGCGTTGAAACGGGGGGGAGGGAGACCCAGTACTTC. Translated: CSVETGGRETQYF.